One sample yielded the 31 T cell receptor beta chains listed below, sequenced in a study of blood T cell repertoires in COVID-19. Sequencing was performed with immunoSEQ multiplex PCR; in TCRdb, only in-frame clones are kept and a portion is missing. The sample holds over 85,000 clones; around three quarters are singletons and the top ten take less than 10%. What was sequenced was peripheral blood. The receptors were gathered from a woman aged 60-75 years with acute or convalescent COVID-19.

The chain combines TRBV10-3 with TRBJ2-5; D possibly corresponds to TRBD1 (6 bases). The CDR3 is made up of 15 amino acids. Germline CDR1 is ENHRY and CDR2 is SYGVKD. V was cut by 3 bases and J by 5 bases, with 16 bases left in between. CDR3 sequence (DNA): TGTGCCATCAGTGACTCACCAAAGGGGGACGAGACCCAGTACTTC. It is translated as CAISDSPKGDETQYF.

The chain joins TRBV9 to TRBJ1-5, with D perhaps matching TRBD1 (6 bases). The CDR3 has 15 residues. Germline V gives CDR1 SGDLS, CDR2 YYNGEE. V was shortened by 4 bases and J by 5 bases, with 16 bases between the two germline ends. The chain's CDR3 is CASSLSGTLDQPQHF. CDR3 nucleotides: TGTGCCAGCAGCCTCTCCGGGACACTAGATCAGCCCCAGCATTTT. Supplemented by reference TRBV9 and TRBJ1-5, the full variable domain reads DSGVTQTPKHLITATGQRVTLRCSPRSGDLSVYWYQQSLDQGLQFLIQYYNGEERAKGNILERFSAQQFPDLHSELNLSSLELGDSALYFCASSLSGTLDQPQHFGDGTRLSIL.

The chain joins TRBV5-1 to TRBJ1-6, with 7 bases that match TRBD1. The V gene end was trimmed by 2 bases and the J gene end by 9 bases; junction bases not matched to a gene: 5. Germline V CDR1 and CDR2: SGHRS, YFSETQ. This CDR3 region has 14 residues. Here the CDR3 reads CASSFDRETSPLHF. CDR3 DNA sequence: TGCGCCAGCAGCTTCGACAGGGAAACTTCACCCCTCCACTTT.

In this sample, this clone turned up a few times. The rearrangement joins TRBV3-1 (or the pseudogene TRBV3-2) to TRBJ1-2; 9 bases map to TRBD1. Germline loops: CDR1 LGHDT, CDR2 YNNKEL (reference sequence). This CDR3 is 16 amino acids long. V lost 4 bases, J lost 4 bases, and 10 bases stayed unmatched. Here the CDR3 DNA reads TGTGCCAGCAGCCCCTTGGGACAGGGCTTCAGCTATGGCTACACCTTC. It translates to CASSPLGQGFSYGYTF.

The chain joins TRBV5-1 to TRBJ1-2, with 9 nucleotides matching TRBD1. V gave up 0 bases and J gave up 7 bases; unmatched junction bases: 13. The CDR3 extends over 17 amino acids. CDR1 and CDR2 from the germline V gene are SGHRS and YFSETQ. The CDR3 protein is CASSLAGTGLESGGYTF. For the CDR3, the DNA is TGCGCCAGCAGCTTGGCCGGGACAGGGTTGGAATCAGGTGGCTACACCTTC.

This rearrangement joins TRBV6-5 to TRBJ1-4; D perhaps matches TRBD1 (6 bases). The V and J ends lost 4 bases and 4 bases respectively, with 13 bases between them. Per the germline V gene, CDR1 is MNHEY and CDR2 is SVGAGI. This CDR3 comprises 15 residues. As DNA, the CDR3 is TGTGCCAGCAGTTCGGACAGATCGCGTAATGAAAAACTGTTTTTT. Translated: CASSSDRSRNEKLFF.

This sequence joins TRBV7-9 and TRBJ1-5; 7 bases align to TRBD1. CDR3 size: 14 residues. The V gene's germline CDR1 is SEHNR and CDR2 FQNEAQ (reference sequence). The V gene end was trimmed by 7 bases and the J gene end by 1 base; junction bases not matched to a gene: 4. CDR3 in DNA: TGTGCCAGCACAGGGGACAGCAGCAATCAGCCCCAGCATTTT. It encodes CASTGDSSNQPQHF.

This clone has a single count. The rearrangement joins TRBV5-1 to TRBJ2-3, with 14 bases aligning to TRBD2. The CDR3 extends over 18 amino acids. After removal of 1 base from V and 0 bases from J, the junction contained 4 bases not matched to a gene. Germline V gives CDR1 SGHRS, CDR2 YFSETQ. DNA of the CDR3: TGCGCCAGCAGCTTGTGGGGACTAGCGGGAGATAGCACAGATACGCAGTATTTT. It encodes CASSLWGLAGDSTDTQYF. Full variable domain (missing parts from reference TRBV5-1 and TRBJ2-3): KAGVTQTPRYLIKTRGQQVTLSCSPISGHRSVSWYQQTPGQGLQFLFEYFSETQRNKGNFPGRFSGRQFSNSRSEMNVSTLELGDSALYLCASSLWGLAGDSTDTQYFGPGTRLTVL.

V usage is TRBV18 and J usage is TRBJ2-1, with D possibly matching TRBD2 (6 bases). The germline CDR1 and CDR2 sequences are KGHSH and LQKENI. The CDR3 is 16 residues long. Between the trimmed V and J ends, which lost 0 bases and 4 bases, there was a span of 13 bases. CDR3 protein: CASSPPGRAGYNEQFF. CDR3 sequence (DNA): TGTGCCAGCTCACCACCGGGTAGGGCGGGGTACAATGAGCAGTTCTTC.

The chain is built from TRBV7-9 and TRBJ1-3; possible D gene TRBD1, 5 bases. V was trimmed by 2 bases and J by 4 bases, leaving 9 bases between them. There are 14 residues in the CDR3. Per the germline V gene, CDR1 is SEHNR and CDR2 is FQNEAQ (reference sequence). CDR3 region: CASSLQGSGNTIYF. Written as DNA, the CDR3 is TGTGCCAGCAGCTTACAGGGATCCGGAAACACCATATATTTT.

V usage is TRBV30 and J usage is TRBJ1-2, with D hard to call. Germline V gives CDR1 GTSNPN, CDR2 SVGIG (reference sequence). This CDR3 has 15 amino acids. Trimming took off 2 bases at V and 7 bases at J, with 20 bases between the two ends. CDR3 protein: CAWSQWRVGLPGYTF. The CDR3 coding sequence is TGTGCCTGGAGTCAATGGAGGGTAGGACTTCCTGGCTACACCTTC.

The chain links TRBV7-2 to TRBJ1-1; D gene ambiguous. The ends were cut back, 4 bases at V and 5 bases at J, with 17 bases in the middle. The CDR3 extends over 15 amino acids. CDR1 is SGHTA and CDR2 is FQGNSA in the germline V gene. The CDR3 sequence: CASSSQPGVSTEAFF. CDR3 DNA: TGTGCCAGCAGCTCACAACCGGGAGTAAGTACTGAAGCTTTCTTT.

Only a few counts were recorded for this clone. This chain connects TRBV7-2 to TRBJ1-3; the D gene is possibly TRBD1 (5 bases). With 5 bases removed from V and 4 bases from J, the gap between germline ends came to 12 bases. This CDR3 comprises 14 residues. Germline V gene sequence: CDR1 SGHTA, CDR2 FQGNSA. CDR3 DNA: TGTGCCAGCAGCAGTGGGGCGGGGGGAAACACCATATATTTT. It specifies CASSSGAGGNTIYF.

This clone showed up just a few times. The same CDR3 arises from other DNA sequences in this sample as well. V gene TRBV11-2 combines with J gene TRBJ1-2; D not resolved. Per germline, CDR1 SGHAT and CDR2 FQNNGV. This CDR3 has 12 amino acids. The germline V and J ends were trimmed by 1 base and 6 bases, with 6 bases remaining between them. The CDR3 DNA sequence: TGTGCCAGCAGCTTAGGGAGGGATGGCTACACCTTC. Translation: CASSLGRDGYTF. The full variable domain, its missing parts supplied by reference TRBV11-2 and TRBJ1-2, is EAGVAQSPRYKIIEKRQSVAFWCNPISGHATLYWYQQILGQGPKLLIQFQNNGVVDDSQLPKDRFSAERLKGVDSTLKIQPAKLEDSAVYLCASSLGRDGYTFGSGTRLTVV.

The chain links TRBV18 to TRBJ1-6; no reliable D call. The CDR3 loop spans 13 amino acids. With 2 bases removed from V and 5 bases from J, the gap between germline ends came to 4 bases. Germline V CDR1 and CDR2: KGHSH, LQKENI. The CDR3 reads CASSPEDNSPLHF. The CDR3 DNA follows: TGTGCCAGCTCACCAGAGGATAATTCACCCCTCCACTTT.

The rearrangement joins TRBV2 to TRBJ1-4; TRBD1 matches at 8 bases. Germline V gene data show CDR1 as SNHLY and CDR2 as FYNNEI. Losses at the gene ends were 6 bases for V and 12 bases for J; bases not matched to a gene: 3. This CDR3 region has 11 residues. Written as DNA, the CDR3 is TGTGCCAGCAGGAACAGGGGGGAACTGTTTTTT. Translating gives CASRNRGELFF.

This chain connects TRBV9 to TRBJ2-7; no clear D. The CDR3 is 17 residues long. Germline CDR1 and CDR2: SGDLS and YYNGEE. V lost 1 base to trimming and J lost 3 bases, with 20 bases between them. The CDR3 loop reads CASSVYDGSLSIYEQYF. CDR3 nucleotide sequence: TGTGCCAGCAGCGTATATGACGGCTCACTATCTATCTACGAGCAGTACTTC.

The V call is TRBV13, the J call TRBJ1-1, with a weak D call TRBD1 (5 bases). Germline CDR1 reads PRHDT; CDR2 reads FYEKMQ (reference sequence). This CDR3 is 17 amino acids long. Trimming pared 3 bases from V and 1 base from J, leaving 18 bases between. CDR3 nucleotide sequence: TGTGCCAGCAGCTTGGAGACAGTTCTAAGTCGGAACACTGAAGCTTTCTTT. Translated: CASSLETVLSRNTEAFF.

V and J are TRBV29-1 and TRBJ2-3; 7 bases fit TRBD2. The CDR3 has 14 residues. Germline V lookup: CDR1 SQVTM, CDR2 ANQGSEA. With V trimmed by 8 bases and J by 0 bases, 8 bases remained unmatched. The CDR3: CSTSSGLSTDTQYF. The CDR3 nucleotides read TGCAGCACTTCTAGCGGCCTAAGCACAGATACGCAGTATTTT.

The J gene is TRBJ2-7, the V gene TRBV5-1; weak D call: TRBD2 (6 bases). The germline V gene encodes CDR1 SGHRS and CDR2 YFSETQ. The CDR3 extends over 15 amino acids. V was clipped by 1 base and J by 3 bases, with 14 bases between them. CDR3 DNA sequence: TGCGCCAGCAGCTTGTTAAGCGGGCCTAACTACGAGCAGTACTTC. Translated, it gives CASSLLSGPNYEQYF.

The chain carries TRBV7-9 and TRBJ1-2, with 7 bases matching TRBD1. Per the germline V gene, CDR1 is SEHNR and CDR2 is FQNEAQ (reference sequence). The CDR3 extends over 15 amino acids. Trimming at V came to 1 base and at J to 3 bases, leaving 5 bases not matched to a gene. CDR3 bases: TGTGCCAGCAGCTTAGACTGGGACAGCCACTATGGCTACACCTTC. The encoded protein is CASSLDWDSHYGYTF.

This clone was observed a handful of times. The rearrangement uses TRBV11-2 and TRBJ2-1; no clear D. V gave up 3 bases and J gave up 7 bases, with 4 bases separating them. Looked up from germline, CDR1 is SGHAT and CDR2 is FQNNGV. CDR3 length: 11 amino acids. The DNA for the CDR3 is TGTGCCAGCAGCTTCGTAAATGAGCAGTTCTTC. Its translation is CASSFVNEQFF.

The chain uses TRBV18 and TRBJ1-4; unclear D gene. Germline V gene data show CDR1 as KGHSH and CDR2 as LQKENI. V lost 1 base to trimming and J lost 6 bases, with 6 bases between them. This CDR3 contains 13 residues. The CDR3 coding sequence is TGTGCCAGCTCACCACAGAGGGATGAAAAACTGTTTTTT. This sequence encodes CASSPQRDEKLFF.

This chain uses TRBV2 with TRBJ2-1; TRBD2 matches 7 bases. The CDR3 runs 12 residues. Germline assignment: CDR1 SNHLY and CDR2 FYNNEI. Trimming cost V 4 bases and J 9 bases; bases outside gene matches: 3. CDR3 region: CASSGGGAEQFF. The CDR3 region has the DNA TGTGCCAGCAGTGGCGGGGGAGCTGAGCAGTTCTTC.

This rearrangement joins TRBV12-3 or TRBV12-4 to TRBJ1-2; tentative D call: TRBD1 (5 bases). The CDR3 sequence is 13 residues long. V was clipped by 10 bases and J by 4 bases, with 16 bases between them. As DNA, the CDR3 is TGTGCCACCCAATGGGCGGGGGTCTATGGCTACACCTTC. This sequence encodes CATQWAGVYGYTF.

This clone was counted between two and nine times. V is TRBV7-3 and J is TRBJ1-5, with D hard to call. The CDR3 length is 21 residues. Trimming shortened V by 0 bases and J by 3 bases, and 27 bases separated the two germline ends. Germline lookup yields CDR1 SGHTA and CDR2 FQGTGA. The CDR3 DNA is TGTGCCAGCAGCTTAACGGATCCACTGTTTCGGGGATCCCGATCCAATCAGCCCCAGCATTTT. It translates to CASSLTDPLFRGSRSNQPQHF. Supplemented by reference TRBV7-3 and TRBJ1-5, the full variable domain reads GAGVSQTPSNKVTEKGKYVELRCDPISGHTALYWYRQSLGQGPEFLIYFQGTGAADDSGLPNDRFFAVRPEGSVSTLKIQRTERGDSAVYLCASSLTDPLFRGSRSNQPQHFGDGTRLSIL.

The gene calls are TRBV7-2 and TRBJ1-5; TRBD1 is a possible D gene (6 bases). Germline values: CDR1 SGHTA, CDR2 FQGNSA. Trimming pared 5 bases from V and 7 bases from J, leaving 12 bases between. This CDR3 has 13 residues. Here the CDR3 reads CASSVRGWQPQHF. Here the CDR3 DNA reads TGTGCCAGCAGCGTCAGGGGATGGCAGCCCCAGCATTTT.

This clone was detected only a few times. This sequence joins TRBV12-5 and TRBJ1-5, with 7 bases lining up with TRBD1. Germline V gene sequence: CDR1 LGHNT, CDR2 FRNRAP. V lost 0 bases and J lost 7; bases outside the gene matches: 6. This CDR3 contains 15 residues. The CDR3 DNA reads as TGTGCTAGTGGTTTGGTACGGACAGGAGACCAGCCCCAGCATTTT. Its translation is CASGLVRTGDQPQHF.

The table lists this clone with a few counts. The chain recombines TRBV1 with TRBJ1-5. TRBV1 represents a pseudogene. The CDR3 covers 14 residues. The CDR3 loop is CTSSQVASERPQHF. DNA for the CDR3: TGCACCAGCAGCCAAGTTGCCTCGGAGCGGCCCCAGCATTTT.

This rearrangement joins TRBV6-5 to TRBJ1-2; 8 bases are a match to TRBD1. The trim removed 7 bases at V and 1 base at J, leaving 8 bases unmatched. The CDR3 spans 15 residues. Germline V CDR1 and CDR2: MNHEY, SVGAGI. CDR3 in DNA: TGTGCCAGCACCTTCTCAGGGGGCCTTAACTATGGCTACACCTTC. Its translation: CASTFSGGLNYGYTF.

The gene calls are TRBV6-2 or TRBV6-3 and TRBJ2-3, with D uncertain. V lost 0 bases and J lost 1, with 5 bases in between. The V gene's germline CDR1 is MNHEY and CDR2 SVGEGT. The CDR3 is 14 residues long. CDR3 sequence (DNA): TGTGCCAGCAGTTACTCGAGTCGCACAGATACGCAGTATTTT. The encoded protein is CASSYSSRTDTQYF.